The source of this T cell receptor beta chain is a study of blood T cell repertoires in COVID-19. Libraries were prepared by immunoSEQ multiplex PCR; TCRdb keeps only in-frame clonotypes and omits some of them. The table lists some 530,000 clones, approximately 83% of them singletons, with about 3% in the top ten. Per germline, CDR1 LNHDA and CDR2 SQIVND (reference sequence). The CDR3 runs to 12 residues. V was cut by 5 bases and J by 8 bases, with 9 bases left in between. This clone has a handful of counts. This receptor was taken from a human donor in a cohort sampled during active COVID-19. Sequences were obtained from peripheral blood. This chain connects TRBV19 to TRBJ1-4; D gene unclear. Here the CDR3 reads CASSQFAEKLFF. The CDR3 DNA follows: TGTGCCAGTAGTCAATTTGCGGAAAAACTGTTTTTT.